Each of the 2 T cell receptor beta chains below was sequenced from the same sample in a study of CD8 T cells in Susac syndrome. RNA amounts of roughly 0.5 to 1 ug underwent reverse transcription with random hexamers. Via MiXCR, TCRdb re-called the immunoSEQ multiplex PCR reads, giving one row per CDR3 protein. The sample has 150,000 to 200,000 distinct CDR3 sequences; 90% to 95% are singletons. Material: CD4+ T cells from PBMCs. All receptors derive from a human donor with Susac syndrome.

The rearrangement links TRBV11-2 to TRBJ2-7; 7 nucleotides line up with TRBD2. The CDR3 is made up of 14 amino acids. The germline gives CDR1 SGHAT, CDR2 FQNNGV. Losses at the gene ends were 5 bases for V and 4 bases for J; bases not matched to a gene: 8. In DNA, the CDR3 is TGTGCCAGCAGCCAATCTAGGACTAGTTACGAGCAGTACTTC. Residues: CASSQSRTSYEQYF.

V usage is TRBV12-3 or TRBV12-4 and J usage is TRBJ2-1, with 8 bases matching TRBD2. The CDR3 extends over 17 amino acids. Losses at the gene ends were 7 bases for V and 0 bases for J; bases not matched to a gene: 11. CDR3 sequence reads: CASTRGLGKSSYNEQFF. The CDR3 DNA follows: TGTGCCAGCACCCGGGGACTAGGAAAAAGCTCCTACAATGAGCAGTTCTTC.